A selection of T cell receptor beta chains follows, all from one sample in a study of T cell repertoires in cytomegalovirus infection. From the reads, TCRdb called clonotypes with MiXCR, one entry per CDR3 protein. The sample carries around 530,000 distinct CDR3 sequences, about a quarter recorded once. Sequenced material: PBMCs. All receptors come from a human donor in good health (CMV status not recorded). Some clones in this sample may be carry-over from other donors' samples. Each CDR3 is given with its conserved first and last residue. Fields, in order: clone size, V gene, J gene, D gene, CDR3 DNA, CDR3 protein. The D gene is left open where the match is weak. Some rows mark clone size as missing; the rest say once, few, many or name a class of expanded clone.

clone_size: .; v_call: TRBV13; j_call: TRBJ1-4; d_call: .; cdr3_nt: TGTGCCAGCAGCCGGGCCGGCGGGGGTAATGAAAAACTGTTTTTT; cdr3_aa: CASSRAGGGNEKLFF
clone_size: .; v_call: TRBV19; j_call: TRBJ1-1; d_call: TRBD1; cdr3_nt: TGTGCCAGTAGTTTTGGACAGGGGGGTTTCTCTGAAGCTTTCTTT; cdr3_aa: CASSFGQGGFSEAFF
clone_size: few; v_call: TRBV24-1; j_call: TRBJ1-5; d_call: .; cdr3_nt: TGTGCCACCAGTGATTCGGGTACCTATAGCAATCAGCCCCAGCATTTT; cdr3_aa: CATSDSGTYSNQPQHF
clone_size: .; v_call: TRBV28; j_call: TRBJ2-1; d_call: TRBD1; cdr3_nt: TGTGCCAGCAACATTCGGGGACAGGACAATGAGCAGTTCTTC; cdr3_aa: CASNIRGQDNEQFF
clone_size: few; v_call: TRBV6-2/TRBV6-3; j_call: TRBJ1-2; d_call: TRBD1; cdr3_nt: TGTGCCAGCAGAGAGACGAATCGGGACAGGGCTGGCTACACCTTC; cdr3_aa: CASRETNRDRAGYTF
clone_size: .; v_call: TRBV10-3; j_call: TRBJ2-1; d_call: .; cdr3_nt: TGTGCCATCAGCGCATGGGACTTACACAATGAGCAGTTCTTC; cdr3_aa: CAISAWDLHNEQFF
clone_size: .; v_call: TRBV7-2; j_call: TRBJ2-1; d_call: .; cdr3_nt: TGTGCCAGCAGCTTACAGGTAGCCAGAGGCGATGAGCAGTTCTTC; cdr3_aa: CASSLQVARGDEQFF
clone_size: .; v_call: TRBV12-3/TRBV12-4; j_call: TRBJ2-3; d_call: TRBD2; cdr3_nt: TGTGCCAGCACCCCCGGGGAGCGGGAGGGGGGCACAGATACGCAGTATTTT; cdr3_aa: CASTPGEREGGTDTQYF
clone_size: few; v_call: TRBV7-2; j_call: TRBJ2-4; d_call: .; cdr3_nt: TGTGCCAGCAGTCAGGAGATGCAAAACATTCAGTACTTC; cdr3_aa: CASSQEMQNIQYF
clone_size: .; v_call: TRBV29-1; j_call: TRBJ2-7; d_call: .; cdr3_nt: TGCAGCGTAGGGGTGAGCTCCTACGAGCAGTACTTC; cdr3_aa: CSVGVSSYEQYF